The entry that follows covers one T cell receptor beta chain sequence. The antigen this receptor binds is unknown. Within one base of it there is no much larger clone, and no base qualities were kept. The data derive from a study of radiation and T cells in renal cell carcinoma (dated by TCRdb to between 2020 and 2021). Background on the whole study: The samples were obtained from a clinical trial, where primary renal cell carcinomas were treated with 15 Gy stereotactic body radiation therapy and then removed by nephrectomy 4 weeks afterward. In total, approximately 51 samples, comprising some 25 tumors and roughly 27 peripheral blood samples, were subjected to TCR beta sequencing. Across all 55 or so samples, 3.5 million to 4.5 million unique CDR3 nucleotide sequences encoding 2 million to 3 million unique CDR3 amino acid sequences were identified.

Study-wide conclusions, independent of this receptor: Blood repertoire dynamics were not followed beyond 4 weeks after treatment. Top tumor clonotypes rose in blood from baseline to 2 weeks post-radiation, then contracted by 4 weeks, suggesting transient expansion of tumor-resident clones. Because the trial had a single-armed design, the trial could not examine how radiation dose or scheduling affected the TCR repertoire. Because pretreatment tumor biopsies were not available, the baseline intratumoral presence of clonotypes could not be determined.

The sample's time point label is to be understood as: blood 2 weeks post-SBRT. The sample's treatment or condition label is to be understood as: 15 Gy SBRT to primary tumor, nephrectomy 4 weeks later. To follow tumor-enriched clonotypes, peripheral blood was collected serially from radiation-treated patients at baseline and again at 2 weeks and 4 weeks after SBRT. Renal cell carcinoma with clear cell pathology was present in all patients. The QIAamp DNA Blood Mini Kit (Qiagen) was used to prepare genomic DNA for TCR sequencing. Only samples passing all quality control checks were included in the analyses. TCR beta libraries were generated from genomic DNA with the immunoSEQ kit, following the manufacturer's recommendations. To prepare the libraries, a first multiplex PCR with proprietary primers was run, followed by a second PCR that added unique barcodes, and a bead cleanup was done after each round. Each sample batch included a kit-provided positive control reaction and a negative control reaction. The final libraries underwent checking on an Agilent 4200 TapeStation D1000 ScreenTape, volumetric pooling, and quantification by qPCR. Sequencing ran on an Illumina NextSeq500 with a MidOutput 150-cycle cartridge, using 156 Read1 and 15 Index1 cycles with kit custom primers. The pooled library was loaded at around 1 pM, and roughly 20% PhiX control was spiked in. The source study handled its data this way. The vendor-processed data were analyzed in R, and a clonotype was defined as all T cells that share the same CDR3 nucleotide sequence. In the clone abundance analyses, frequencies in each sample were normalized to that sample's 10,000 most abundant clones. Public T cell clones, which averaged fewer than five per sample, were excluded before analysis. A difference in abundance of at least 32-fold between compartments was used to define tumor-enriched and baseline blood-enriched clonotypes. A beta-binomial differential abundance model was used to identify clonotypes that expanded or contracted between blood time points. Tumor-blood repertoire similarity was measured with the Baroni-Urbani and Buser coefficient, and group comparisons used two-tailed Wilcoxon tests in R. TCRdb limited this immuneACCESS table to in-frame rearrangements with V and J called. A share of clones is missing; checked studies link under half to unresolved V genes, and the rest is unexplained. V and J calls and clone size come straight from that table; D and trimming were deduced from the DNA. Across this sample there are 120,000 or so clones, with 70% to 90% seen only once. The top ten clones comprise 5% to 6.5% of the sample.

From the germline V gene (reference sequence), CDR1 is MNHEY and CDR2 is SMNVEV. V is cut by 5 bases and J by 2 bases, and the space between the germline ends is 15 bases. The CDR3 covers 15 residues, taking in both the cysteine and the phenylalanine. Only the CDR3 part of the read is kept: 45 bases, read in frame from the first base. Sequenced here: blood, sampled from a patient whose treatment included radiotherapy and nephrectomy. Recombination connected TRBV27 to TRBJ1-1; the D gene cannot be resolved reliably. This TCR was sampled from a woman in her 70s with renal cell carcinoma. The CDR3 protein: CASSPNPGINTEAFF. In nucleotides, the sequence is TGTGCCAGCAGTCCCAATCCGGGAATTAACACTGAAGCTTTCTTT.